One T cell receptor beta chain is described in this entry. The antigen remains undetermined. Here immunoSEQ multiplex PCR was the method, and the copy in TCRdb shows in-frame clones only, minus some. The profile covers about 240,000 clones, with roughly 84% appearing a single time and 0.5% to 0.65% taken by the ten largest. This sample is drawn from a study of Tregs in tolerant kidney transplant recipients. Points from the study as a whole: Findings come from small patient numbers and require larger validation.

Unstimulated regulatory T cells (CD4+CD25+CD127-), CD4+CD25- non-regulatory cells, CD4 and CD8 cells were FACS-sorted from thawed PBMCs. The origin of this receptor is a human donor in good health. The sequenced material came from CD4+ T cells from blood.

DNA of the CDR3: TGTGCCAGCGCCTCGGTAGGAACCTACGAGCAGTACTTC. It translates to CASASVGTYEQYF. V is TRBV6-5 and J is TRBJ2-7; D gene unclear. Per the germline V gene, CDR1 is MNHEY and CDR2 is SVGAGI. The V and J ends lost 8 bases and 2 bases respectively, with 13 bases between them. CDR3 size: 13 residues.